The sequence of this TCR beta chain was determined in a study of blood T cells in healthy people across ages. The CDR3 is 12 amino acids. V shed 3 bases and J shed 7 bases, with 8 bases lying between them. Using a J-beta primer mix together with a sample-barcoded 5' primer, a second PCR was run for about 7 to 12 cycles. TCRdb reanalysed the 5' RACE reads using MiXCR and keeps one entry per CDR3 protein. The sample contains about 1.5 million distinct CDR3 sequences, about 42% of which appear only once. Study-level results: Naive T cell percentage showed a strong correlation with TCR beta diversity.

This clonotype was recorded a few times. Antigen: not known. The sequencing sample was made of blood. This receptor was identified in a young woman in good health. V gene TRBV12-3 or TRBV12-4 combines with J gene TRBJ2-3; the D call may be TRBD1 or TRBD2 (5 bases each). In DNA, the CDR3 is TGTGCCAGCAGTTTTGGGGGATATACGCAGTATTTT. This sequence encodes CASSFGGYTQYF.